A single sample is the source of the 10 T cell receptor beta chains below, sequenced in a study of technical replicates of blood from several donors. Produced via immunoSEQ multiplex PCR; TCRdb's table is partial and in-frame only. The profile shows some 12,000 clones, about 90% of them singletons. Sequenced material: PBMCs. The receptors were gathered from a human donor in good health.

The CDR3 loop is CASSLSSQETQYF. CDR3 nucleotide sequence: TGTGCCAGCAGTTTATCTTCTCAAGAGACCCAGTACTTC. This chain connects TRBV27 to TRBJ2-5; D is unresolved. Looked up from germline, CDR1 is MNHEY and CDR2 is SMNVEV (reference sequence). The ends were cut back, 0 bases at V and 2 bases at J, with 4 bases in the middle. The CDR3 is 13 residues long.

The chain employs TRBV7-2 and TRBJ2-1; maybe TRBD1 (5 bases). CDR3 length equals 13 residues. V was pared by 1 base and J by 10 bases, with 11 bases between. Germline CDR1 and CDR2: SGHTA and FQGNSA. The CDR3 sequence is CASSLGGQPEQFF. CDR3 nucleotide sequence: TGTGCCAGCAGCTTAGGGGGCCAACCAGAGCAGTTCTTC.

The CDR3, as DNA: TGTGCCACTCAAATCGGAATAGCGGGATTCAATGAGCAGTTCTTC. This gives the protein CATQIGIAGFNEQFF. The chain is built from TRBV19 and TRBJ2-1, with 8 bases aligning to TRBD2. With 10 bases clipped from V and 6 bases from J, the junction kept 14 bases outside the gene matches. This CDR3 contains 15 residues. Germline V gene data show CDR1 as LNHDA and CDR2 as SQIVND (reference sequence). Full variable domain (remainder filled in from reference TRBV19 and TRBJ2-1): DGGITQSPKYLFRKEGQNVTLSCEQNLNHDAMYWYRQDPGQGLRLIYYSQIVNDFQKGDIAEGYSVSREKKESFPLTVTSAQKNPTAFYLCATQIGIAGFNEQFFGPGTRLTVL.

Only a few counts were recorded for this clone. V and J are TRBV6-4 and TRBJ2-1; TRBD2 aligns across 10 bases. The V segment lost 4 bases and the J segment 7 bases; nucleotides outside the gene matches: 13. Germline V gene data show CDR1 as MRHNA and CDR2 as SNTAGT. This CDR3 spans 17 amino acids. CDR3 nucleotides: TGTGCCAGCAGTGTGATTAGCGGGAGGACCGCTATTAATGAGCAGTTCTTC. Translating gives CASSVISGRTAINEQFF.

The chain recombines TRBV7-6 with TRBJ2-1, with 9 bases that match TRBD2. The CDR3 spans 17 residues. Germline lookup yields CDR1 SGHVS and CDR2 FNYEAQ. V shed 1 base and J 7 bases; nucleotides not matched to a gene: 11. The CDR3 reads CASSLEPAGGGPNEQFF. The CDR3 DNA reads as TGTGCCAGCAGCTTAGAGCCGGCGGGGGGGGGTCCAAATGAGCAGTTCTTC.

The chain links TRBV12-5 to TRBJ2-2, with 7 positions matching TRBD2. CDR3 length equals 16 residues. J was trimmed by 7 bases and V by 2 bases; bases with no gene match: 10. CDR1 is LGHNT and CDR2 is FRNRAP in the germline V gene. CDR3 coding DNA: TGTGCTAGTGGTTTGTTCGACGGGAGGCTAGGCGGGGAGCTGTTTTTT. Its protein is CASGLFDGRLGGELFF.

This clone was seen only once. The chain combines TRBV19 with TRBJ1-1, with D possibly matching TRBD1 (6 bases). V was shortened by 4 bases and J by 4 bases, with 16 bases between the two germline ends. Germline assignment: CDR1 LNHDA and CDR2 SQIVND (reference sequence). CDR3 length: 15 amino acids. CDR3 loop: CASSTGVGLSTEAFF. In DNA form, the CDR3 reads TGTGCCAGTAGTACAGGGGTAGGGTTAAGCACTGAAGCTTTCTTT.

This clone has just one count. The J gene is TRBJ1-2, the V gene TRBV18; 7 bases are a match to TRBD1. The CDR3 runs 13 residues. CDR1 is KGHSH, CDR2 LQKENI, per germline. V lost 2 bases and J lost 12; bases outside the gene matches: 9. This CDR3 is CASSPRDSPSNTF. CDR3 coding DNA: TGTGCCAGCTCACCAAGGGACAGCCCTTCCAACACCTTC.

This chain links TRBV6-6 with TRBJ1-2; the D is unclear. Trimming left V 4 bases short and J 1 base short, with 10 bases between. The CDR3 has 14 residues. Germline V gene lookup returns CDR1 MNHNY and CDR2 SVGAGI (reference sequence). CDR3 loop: CASSLERRNYGYTF. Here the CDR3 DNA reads TGTGCCAGCAGTTTAGAGAGGCGTAACTATGGCTACACCTTC.

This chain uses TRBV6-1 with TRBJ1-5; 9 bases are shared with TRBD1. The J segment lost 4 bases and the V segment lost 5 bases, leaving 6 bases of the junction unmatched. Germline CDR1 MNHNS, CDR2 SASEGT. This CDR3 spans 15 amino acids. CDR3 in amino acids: CASSPLGTGNQPQHF. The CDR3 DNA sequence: TGTGCCAGCAGTCCCCTGGGGACAGGGAATCAGCCCCAGCATTTT.